This TCR beta chain was obtained from a study of OX40 agonist ivuxolimab in advanced cancers. Regarding the study in general: The costimulatory receptor OX40 (CD134) was targeted by ivuxolimab, a fully human IgG2 agonistic monoclonal antibody. Intravenous ivuxolimab was administered to patients every 2 weeks at six dose levels: 0.01, 0.1, 0.3, 1.5, 3 and 10 mg/kg. Among the roughly 50 dose-escalation patients, roughly 20 had hepatocellular carcinoma, about 15 melanoma, 9 renal cell carcinoma and 9 head and neck cancer. The dose-escalation cohort was 82.7% male with a mean age of roughly 60 years, ranging from 23 to 79. Prior anti-PD-1, anti-PD-L1 or anti-CTLA-4 therapy was permitted, and checkpoint inhibitors had been received by around 39% of dose-escalation patients. Three dose-escalation patients achieved partial responses, one with hepatocellular carcinoma and two with cutaneous melanoma. The point of sequencing TCRbeta in the periphery was to test whether ivuxolimab changed TCR sequence diversity and drove clonal T-cell expansion. The monotherapy dose-escalation portion (N = 52 patients) of the phase I ivuxolimab trial is reported in the paper. The full study reports these points: At doses of 0.1 to 3.0 mg/kg, clonal expansion of both CD4+ and CD8+ blood T cells was observed from baseline to week 6. Partial responders in the 0.1-3.0 mg/kg groups had among the lowest normalized peripheral clonal expansion, especially among CD8+ T cells. After ivuxolimab, expanded clones were on average more numerous among CD8+ T cells than among CD4+ T cells. Low levels of normalized T-cell clonal expansion were also seen in some patients who did not respond. The antigen specificity of the peripheral T cells that underwent clonal expansion was not determined.

Genomic DNA was isolated from the sorted cells so that the TCRbeta CDR3 region could be sequenced. The immunoSEQ Assay was used for sequencing of TCRbeta CDR3 regions. In its TCRdb copy, this immuneACCESS table keeps in-frame sequences only and misses some clones. Where compared with another copy, unresolved V genes explain less than half of these, and the others have no known cause. For this sample there are about 85,000 clones; around 90% appear just once. The top ten constitute around 0.31% of the sample. The trial excluded patients who had a history of autoimmune disease or were on systemic immunosuppression. Peripheral blood for TCR sequencing was collected from all dose cohorts at baseline, on cycle 4 day 1, and on cycle 7 day 1. The samples were taken from a phase I, first-in-human, multicenter, open-label dose-escalation trial of ivuxolimab. Adults with locally advanced or metastatic melanoma, renal cell, hepatocellular, or head and neck squamous cell carcinoma were enrolled in the trial. Before TCR sequencing, CD4+ T cells and CD8+ T cells from peripheral blood were sorted into separate populations.

CDR1 and CDR2, per the germline V gene (reference sequence), are LNHNV and YYDKDF. Inclusive of the bounding cysteine and phenylalanine, the CDR3 is 12 residues long. The sequence is cut down to CDR3 DNA, 36 bases in frame from base 1. V and J lose 8 bases and 2 bases, and a span of 7 bases separates them. For this clone: The antigen it binds to is not known. It has no much larger one-base neighbor in the sample; base qualities were not kept.

In this chain, TRBV15 is recombined with TRBJ1-3; the D gene cannot be resolved reliably. This TCR was recovered from an adult with an advanced solid tumor such as melanoma, head and neck, liver or kidney cancer. The source material was CD4+ or CD8+ T cells sorted from blood, sampled in a trial of the OX40 agonist ivuxolimab. The encoded CDR3 is CATEDAGNTIYF. The sequenced DNA is TGTGCCACCGAAGATGCTGGAAACACCATATATTTT.